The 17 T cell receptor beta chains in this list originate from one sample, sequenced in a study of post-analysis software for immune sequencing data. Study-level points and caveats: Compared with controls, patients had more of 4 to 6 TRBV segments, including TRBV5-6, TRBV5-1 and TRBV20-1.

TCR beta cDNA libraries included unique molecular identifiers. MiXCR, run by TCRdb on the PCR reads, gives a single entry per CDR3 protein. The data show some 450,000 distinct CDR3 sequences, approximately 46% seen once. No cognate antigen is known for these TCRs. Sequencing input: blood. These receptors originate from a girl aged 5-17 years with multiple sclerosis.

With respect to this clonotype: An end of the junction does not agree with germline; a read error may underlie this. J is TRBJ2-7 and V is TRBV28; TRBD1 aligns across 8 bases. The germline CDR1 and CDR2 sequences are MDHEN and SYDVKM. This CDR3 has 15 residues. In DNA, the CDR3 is TGTGCCAGCCATAGGTCAGGGGGCGCTAGGTACGGGCAGTACTTC. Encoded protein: CASHRSGGARYGQYF.

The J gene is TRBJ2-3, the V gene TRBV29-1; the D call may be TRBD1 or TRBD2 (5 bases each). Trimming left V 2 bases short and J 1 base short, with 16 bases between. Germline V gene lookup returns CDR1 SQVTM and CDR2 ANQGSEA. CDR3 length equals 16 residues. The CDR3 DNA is TGCAGCGTTGAAAGTAGGGGACCGTCGGGCACAGATACGCAGTATTTT. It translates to CSVESRGPSGTDTQYF.

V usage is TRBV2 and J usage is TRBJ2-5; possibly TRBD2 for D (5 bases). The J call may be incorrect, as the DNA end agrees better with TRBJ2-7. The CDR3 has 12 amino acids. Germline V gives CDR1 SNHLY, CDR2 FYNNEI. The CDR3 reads CASSELDYEQYF. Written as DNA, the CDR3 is TGTGCCAGCAGCGAACTAGACTACGAGCAGTACTTC.

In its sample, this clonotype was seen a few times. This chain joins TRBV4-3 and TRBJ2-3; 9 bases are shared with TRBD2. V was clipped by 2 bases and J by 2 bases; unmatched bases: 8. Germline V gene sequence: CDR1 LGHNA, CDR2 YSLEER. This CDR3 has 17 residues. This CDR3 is CASSQSVLAGYTDTQYF. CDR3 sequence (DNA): TGCGCCAGCAGCCAATCCGTCCTAGCGGGGTACACAGATACGCAGTATTTT.

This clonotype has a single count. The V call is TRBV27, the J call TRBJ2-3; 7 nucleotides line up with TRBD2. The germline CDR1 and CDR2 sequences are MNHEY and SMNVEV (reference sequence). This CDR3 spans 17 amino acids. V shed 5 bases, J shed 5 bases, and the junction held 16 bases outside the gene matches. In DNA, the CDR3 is TGTGCCAGCAGTACCCCTTCGAGGGGAGGGCCGGGAGATACGCAGTATTTT. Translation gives CASSTPSRGGPGDTQYF.

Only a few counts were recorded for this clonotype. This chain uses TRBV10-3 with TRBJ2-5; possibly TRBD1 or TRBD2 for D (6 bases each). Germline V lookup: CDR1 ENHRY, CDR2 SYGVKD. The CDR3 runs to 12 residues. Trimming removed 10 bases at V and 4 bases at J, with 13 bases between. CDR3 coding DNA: TGTGCCACCGCGGGACACTCAGAGACCCAGTACTTC. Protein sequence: CATAGHSETQYF.

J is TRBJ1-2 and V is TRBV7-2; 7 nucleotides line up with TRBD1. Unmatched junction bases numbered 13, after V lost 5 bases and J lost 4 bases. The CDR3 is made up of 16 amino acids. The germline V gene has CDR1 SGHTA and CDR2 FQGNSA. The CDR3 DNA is TGTGCCAGCAGCCGCCGACAGGGCACCCCGGGCTATGGCTACACCTTC. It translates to CASSRRQGTPGYGYTF.

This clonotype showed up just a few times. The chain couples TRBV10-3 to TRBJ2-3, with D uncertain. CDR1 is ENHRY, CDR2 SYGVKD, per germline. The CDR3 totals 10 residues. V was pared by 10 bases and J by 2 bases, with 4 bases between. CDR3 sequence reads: CATYTDTQYF. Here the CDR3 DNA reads TGTGCCACGTACACAGATACGCAGTATTTT.

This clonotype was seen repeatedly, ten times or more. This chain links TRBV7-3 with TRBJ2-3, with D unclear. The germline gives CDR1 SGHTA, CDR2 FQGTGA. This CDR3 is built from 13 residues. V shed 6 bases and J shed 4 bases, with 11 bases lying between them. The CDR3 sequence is CASSREIADTQYF. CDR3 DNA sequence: TGTGCCAGCAGTAGGGAAATCGCAGATACGCAGTATTTT. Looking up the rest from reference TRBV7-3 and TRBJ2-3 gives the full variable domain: GAGVSQTPSNKVTEKGKYVELRCDPISGHTALYWYRQSLGQGPEFLIYFQGTGAADDSGLPNDRFFAVRPEGSVSTLKIQRTERGDSAVYLCASSREIADTQYFGPGTRLTVL.

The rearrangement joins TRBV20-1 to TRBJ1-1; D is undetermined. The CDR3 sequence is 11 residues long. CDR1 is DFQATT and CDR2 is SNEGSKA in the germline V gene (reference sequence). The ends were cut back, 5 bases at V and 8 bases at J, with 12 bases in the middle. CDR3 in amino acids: CSADRLLEAFF. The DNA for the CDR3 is TGCAGTGCTGACCGACTCCTGGAAGCTTTCTTT.

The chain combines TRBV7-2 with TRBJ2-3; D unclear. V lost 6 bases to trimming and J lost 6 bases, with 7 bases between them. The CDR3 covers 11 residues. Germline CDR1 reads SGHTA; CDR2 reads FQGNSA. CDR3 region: CASRTSDTQYF. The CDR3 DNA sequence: TGTGCCAGCAGAACGTCGGATACGCAGTATTTT.

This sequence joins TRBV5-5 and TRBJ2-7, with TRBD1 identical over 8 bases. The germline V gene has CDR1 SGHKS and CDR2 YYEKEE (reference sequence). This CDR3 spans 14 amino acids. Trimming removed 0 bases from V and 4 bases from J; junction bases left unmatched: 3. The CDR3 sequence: CASSLAGGGYEQYF. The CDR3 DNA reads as TGTGCCAGCAGCTTGGCAGGGGGCGGTTACGAGCAGTACTTC.

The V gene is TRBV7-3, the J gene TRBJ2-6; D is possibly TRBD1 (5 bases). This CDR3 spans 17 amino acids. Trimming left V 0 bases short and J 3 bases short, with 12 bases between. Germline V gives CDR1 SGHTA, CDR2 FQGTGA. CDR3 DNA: TGTGCCAGCAGCTTAACCCACGCAGGGTTTGGGGCCAACGTCCTGACTTTC. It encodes CASSLTHAGFGANVLTF.

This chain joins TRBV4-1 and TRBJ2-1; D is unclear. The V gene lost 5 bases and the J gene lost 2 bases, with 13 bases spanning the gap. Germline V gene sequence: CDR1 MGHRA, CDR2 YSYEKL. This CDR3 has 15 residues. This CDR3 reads CASSANKSPYNEQFF. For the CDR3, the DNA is TGCGCCAGCAGCGCCAACAAATCCCCCTACAATGAGCAGTTCTTC.

For the CDR3, the DNA is TGCAGTGCTAGAGAAGAGCTAATCGACACAGATACGCAGTATTTT. This codes for CSAREELIDTDTQYF. V gene TRBV20-1 combines with J gene TRBJ2-3; D remains ambiguous. The CDR3 has 15 residues. Trimming took off 0 bases at V and 2 bases at J, with 12 bases between the two ends. The germline V gene encodes CDR1 DFQATT and CDR2 SNEGSKA (reference sequence).

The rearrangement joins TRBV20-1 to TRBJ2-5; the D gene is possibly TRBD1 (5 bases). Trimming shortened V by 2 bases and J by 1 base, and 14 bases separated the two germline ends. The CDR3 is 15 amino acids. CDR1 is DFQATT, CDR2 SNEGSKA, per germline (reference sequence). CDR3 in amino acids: CSARHPGASQETQYF. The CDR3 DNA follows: TGCAGTGCTAGACACCCTGGGGCATCCCAAGAGACCCAGTACTTC.

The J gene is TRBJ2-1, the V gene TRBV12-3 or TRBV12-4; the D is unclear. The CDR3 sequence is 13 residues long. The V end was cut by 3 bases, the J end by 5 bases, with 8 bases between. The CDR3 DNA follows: TGTGCCAGCAGTTTCCATGGGAACAATGAGCAGTTCTTC. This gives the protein CASSFHGNNEQFF.